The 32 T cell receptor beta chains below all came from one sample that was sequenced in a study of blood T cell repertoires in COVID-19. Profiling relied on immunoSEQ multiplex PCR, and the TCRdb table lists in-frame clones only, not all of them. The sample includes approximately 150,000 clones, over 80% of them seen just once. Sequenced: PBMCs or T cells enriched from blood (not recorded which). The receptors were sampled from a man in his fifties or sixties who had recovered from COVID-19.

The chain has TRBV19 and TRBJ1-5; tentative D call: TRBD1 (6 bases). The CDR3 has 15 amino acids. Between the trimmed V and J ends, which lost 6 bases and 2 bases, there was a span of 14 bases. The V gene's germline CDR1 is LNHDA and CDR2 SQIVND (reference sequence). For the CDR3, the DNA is TGTGCCAGTAGGCAGACAGGTTCGGGCAATCAGCCCCAGCATTTT. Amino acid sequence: CASRQTGSGNQPQHF.

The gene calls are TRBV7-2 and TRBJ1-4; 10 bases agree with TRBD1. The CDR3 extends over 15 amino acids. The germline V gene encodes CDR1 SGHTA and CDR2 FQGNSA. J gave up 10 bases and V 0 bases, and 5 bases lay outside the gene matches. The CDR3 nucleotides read TGTGCCAGCAGCTTAGCCCTCGACAGGGGGCGAAAACTGTTTTTT. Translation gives CASSLALDRGRKLFF.

CDR3 amino acids: CASRSSGEGTEAFF. CDR3 nucleotide sequence: TGCGCCAGCAGATCCTCGGGGGAGGGCACTGAAGCTTTCTTT. The chain carries TRBV10-2 and TRBJ1-1, with D perhaps matching TRBD1 (5 bases). V lost 6 bases and J lost 4, with 15 bases in between. Germline lookup yields CDR1 WSHSY and CDR2 SAAADI. This CDR3 region has 14 residues.

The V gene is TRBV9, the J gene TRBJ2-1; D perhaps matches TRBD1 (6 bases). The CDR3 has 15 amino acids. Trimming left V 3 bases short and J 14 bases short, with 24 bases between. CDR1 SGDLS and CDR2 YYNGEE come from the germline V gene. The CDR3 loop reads CASSARGSITDREFF. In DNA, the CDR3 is TGTGCCAGCAGCGCCAGGGGCTCGATTACGGATAGAGAGTTCTTC.

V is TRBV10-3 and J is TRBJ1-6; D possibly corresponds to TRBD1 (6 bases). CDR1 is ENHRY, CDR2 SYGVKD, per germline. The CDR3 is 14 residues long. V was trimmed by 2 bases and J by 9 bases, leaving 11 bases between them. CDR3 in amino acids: CAISEGGAGSPLHF. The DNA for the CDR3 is TGTGCCATCAGTGAGGGGGGGGCCGGTTCACCCCTCCACTTT.

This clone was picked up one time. CDR3 region: CASSVSGSGAGNTIYF. Written as DNA, the CDR3 is TGTGCCAGCAGCGTGTCGGGGTCCGGGGCTGGAAACACCATATATTTT. V and J are TRBV9 and TRBJ1-3; D is undetermined. The CDR3 covers 16 residues. CDR1 is SGDLS, CDR2 YYNGEE, per germline. With 2 bases removed from V and 2 bases from J, the gap between germline ends came to 14 bases. The full variable domain, completed using reference TRBV9 and TRBJ1-3, is DSGVTQTPKHLITATGQRVTLRCSPRSGDLSVYWYQQSLDQGLQFLIQYYNGEERAKGNILERFSAQQFPDLHSELNLSSLELGDSALYFCASSVSGSGAGNTIYFGEGSWLTVV.

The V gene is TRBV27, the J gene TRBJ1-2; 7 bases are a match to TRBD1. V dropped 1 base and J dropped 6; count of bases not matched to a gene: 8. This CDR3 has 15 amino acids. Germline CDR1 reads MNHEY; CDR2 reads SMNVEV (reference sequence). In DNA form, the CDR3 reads TGTGCCAGCAGTTTATTTTCCGGGACAGTGGATGGCTACACCTTC. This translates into CASSLFSGTVDGYTF.

Here the CDR3 reads CASSTPDRSEQYF. CDR3 nucleotide sequence: TGTGCCAGTAGTACCCCGGACAGATCCGAGCAGTACTTC. This chain uses TRBV19 with TRBJ2-7; a weak D match, TRBD1 (6 bases). CDR1 is LNHDA and CDR2 is SQIVND in the germline V gene (reference sequence). The CDR3 loop spans 13 amino acids. V was clipped by 4 bases and J by 6 bases, with 13 bases between them.

This CDR3 reads CASSLSGLSNQPQHF. The CDR3 DNA reads TGTGCCAGCAGTTTATCAGGGCTAAGCAATCAGCCCCAGCATTTT. The J gene is TRBJ1-5, the V gene TRBV28; D perhaps matches TRBD1 (5 bases). The length of the CDR3 is 15 residues. From germline, CDR1 is MDHEN and CDR2 SYDVKM. Trimming left V 1 base short and J 1 base short, with 8 bases between.

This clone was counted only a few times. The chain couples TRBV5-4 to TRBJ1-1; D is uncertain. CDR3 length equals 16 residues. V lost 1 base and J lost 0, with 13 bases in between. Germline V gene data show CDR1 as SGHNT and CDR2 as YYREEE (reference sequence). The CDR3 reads CASSLLSGLMNTEAFF. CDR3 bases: TGTGCCAGCAGCTTGTTATCGGGTCTCATGAACACTGAAGCTTTCTTT. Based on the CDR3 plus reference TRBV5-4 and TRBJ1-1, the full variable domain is ETGVTQSPTHLIKTRGQQVTLRCSSQSGHNTVSWYQQALGQGPQFIFQYYREEENGRGNFPPRFSGLQFPNYSSELNVNALELDDSALYLCASSLLSGLMNTEAFFGQGTRLTVV.

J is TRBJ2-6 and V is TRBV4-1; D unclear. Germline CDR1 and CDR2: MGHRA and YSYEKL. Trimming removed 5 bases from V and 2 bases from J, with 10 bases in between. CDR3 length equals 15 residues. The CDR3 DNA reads TGCGCCAGCAGCAAAGGCCCGGCTGGGGCCAACGTCCTGACTTTC. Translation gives CASSKGPAGANVLTF.

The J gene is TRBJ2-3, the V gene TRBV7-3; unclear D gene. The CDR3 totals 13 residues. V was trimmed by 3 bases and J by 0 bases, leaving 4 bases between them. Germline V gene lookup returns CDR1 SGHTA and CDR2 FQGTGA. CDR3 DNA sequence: TGTGCCAGCAGCTTCCTGAGCACAGATACGCAGTATTTT. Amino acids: CASSFLSTDTQYF.

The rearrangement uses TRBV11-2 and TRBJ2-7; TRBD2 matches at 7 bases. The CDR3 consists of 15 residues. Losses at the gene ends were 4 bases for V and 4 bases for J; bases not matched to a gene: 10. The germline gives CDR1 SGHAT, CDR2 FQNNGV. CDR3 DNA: TGTGCCAGCAGCTCACCGACTAGCTCCGTTTACGAGCAGTACTTC. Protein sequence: CASSSPTSSVYEQYF.

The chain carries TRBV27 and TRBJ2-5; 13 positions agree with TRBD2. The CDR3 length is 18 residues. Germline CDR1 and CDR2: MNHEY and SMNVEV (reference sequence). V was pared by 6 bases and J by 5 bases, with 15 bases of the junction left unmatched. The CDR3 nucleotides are TGTGCCAGCAGGATCTTTGGACTAGCGGGAGTTGGGTCGGAGACCCAGTACTTC. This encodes CASRIFGLAGVGSETQYF.

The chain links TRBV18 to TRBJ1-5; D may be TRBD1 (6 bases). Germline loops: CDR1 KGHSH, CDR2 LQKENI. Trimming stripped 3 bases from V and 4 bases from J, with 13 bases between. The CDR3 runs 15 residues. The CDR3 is CASSPESGDNQPQHF. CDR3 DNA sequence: TGTGCCAGCTCACCGGAGTCAGGGGATAATCAGCCCCAGCATTTT.

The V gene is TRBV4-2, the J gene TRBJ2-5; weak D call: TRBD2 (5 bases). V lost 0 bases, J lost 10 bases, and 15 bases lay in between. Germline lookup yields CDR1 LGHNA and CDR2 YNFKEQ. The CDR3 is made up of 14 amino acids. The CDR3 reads CASSQDDRGWDQYF. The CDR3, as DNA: TGTGCCAGCAGCCAAGATGACCGAGGGTGGGACCAGTACTTC.

CDR3 sequence: CASRPTGGPFEKLFF. The CDR3 coding sequence is TGTGCCAGCAGGCCTACAGGGGGCCCATTTGAAAAACTGTTTTTT. The chain employs TRBV6-5 and TRBJ1-4; the match to TRBD1 covers 9 bases. Germline V CDR1 and CDR2: MNHEY, SVGAGI. V lost 6 bases and J lost 7; bases outside the gene matches: 9. The CDR3 loop spans 15 amino acids.

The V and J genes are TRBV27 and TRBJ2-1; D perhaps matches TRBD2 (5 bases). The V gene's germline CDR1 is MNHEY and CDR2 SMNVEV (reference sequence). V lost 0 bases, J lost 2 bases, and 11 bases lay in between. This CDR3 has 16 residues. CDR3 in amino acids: CASSLSGIGTYNEQFF. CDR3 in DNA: TGTGCCAGCAGTTTATCCGGGATTGGGACCTACAATGAGCAGTTCTTC.

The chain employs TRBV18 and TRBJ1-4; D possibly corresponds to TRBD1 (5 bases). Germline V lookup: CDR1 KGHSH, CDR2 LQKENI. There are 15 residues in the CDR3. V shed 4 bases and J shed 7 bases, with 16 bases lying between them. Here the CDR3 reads CASSQARVQPEKLFF. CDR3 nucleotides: TGTGCCAGCTCACAAGCCAGGGTTCAACCTGAAAAACTGTTTTTT.

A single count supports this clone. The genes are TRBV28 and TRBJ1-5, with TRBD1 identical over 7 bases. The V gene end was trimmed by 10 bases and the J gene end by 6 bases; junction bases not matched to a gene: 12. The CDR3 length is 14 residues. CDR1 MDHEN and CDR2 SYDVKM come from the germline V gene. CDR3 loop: CATTIGGKGQPQHF. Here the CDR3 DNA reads TGTGCCACCACCATAGGGGGCAAGGGTCAGCCCCAGCATTTT.

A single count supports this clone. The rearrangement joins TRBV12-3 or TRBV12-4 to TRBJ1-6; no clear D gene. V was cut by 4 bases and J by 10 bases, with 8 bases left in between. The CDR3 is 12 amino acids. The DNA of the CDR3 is TGTGCCAGCAGTTCCCTCCTGTCACCCCTCCACTTT. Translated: CASSSLLSPLHF.

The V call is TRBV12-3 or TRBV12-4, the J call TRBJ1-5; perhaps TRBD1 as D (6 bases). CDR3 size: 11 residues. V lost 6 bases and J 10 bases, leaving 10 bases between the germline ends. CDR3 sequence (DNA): TGTGCCAGCAGCCAAGGGGGTCCCCAGCATTTT. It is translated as CASSQGGPQHF.

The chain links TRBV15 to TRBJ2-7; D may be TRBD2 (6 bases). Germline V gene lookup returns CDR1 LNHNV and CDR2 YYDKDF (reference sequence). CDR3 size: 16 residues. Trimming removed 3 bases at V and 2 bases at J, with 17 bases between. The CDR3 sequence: CATSSAEGFPPYEQYF. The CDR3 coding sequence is TGTGCCACCAGCAGTGCGGAGGGGTTCCCCCCCTACGAGCAGTACTTC.

CDR3 DNA sequence: TGTGCCAGCAGCTTAGCTAGCTTTGGGGAGCTGTTTTTT. It is translated as CASSLASFGELFF. This chain connects TRBV7-9 to TRBJ2-2, with D unclear. The CDR3 has 13 residues. The V end was cut by 0 bases, the J end by 8 bases, with 7 bases between. CDR1 and CDR2 (germline): SEHNR, FQNEAQ (reference sequence).

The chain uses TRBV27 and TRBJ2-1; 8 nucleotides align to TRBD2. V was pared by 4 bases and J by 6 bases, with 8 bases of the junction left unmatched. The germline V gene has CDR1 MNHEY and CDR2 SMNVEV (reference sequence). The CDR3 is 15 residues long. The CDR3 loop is CASSSPRAGANEQFF. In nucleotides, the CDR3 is TGTGCCAGCAGTTCCCCCAGAGCGGGGGCCAATGAGCAGTTCTTC.

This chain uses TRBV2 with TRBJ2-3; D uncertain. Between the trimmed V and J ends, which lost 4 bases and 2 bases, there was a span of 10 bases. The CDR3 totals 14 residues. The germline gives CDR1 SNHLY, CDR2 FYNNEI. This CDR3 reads CASSGVGFTDTQYF. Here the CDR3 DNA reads TGTGCCAGCAGTGGAGTCGGGTTCACAGATACGCAGTATTTT.

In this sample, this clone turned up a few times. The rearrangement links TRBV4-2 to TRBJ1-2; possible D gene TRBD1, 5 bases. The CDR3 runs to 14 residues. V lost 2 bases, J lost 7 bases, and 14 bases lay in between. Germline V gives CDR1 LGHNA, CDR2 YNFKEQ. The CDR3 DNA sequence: TGTGCCAGCAGCCAATCCGACAGTGTTGCTGGCTACACCTTC. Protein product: CASSQSDSVAGYTF.

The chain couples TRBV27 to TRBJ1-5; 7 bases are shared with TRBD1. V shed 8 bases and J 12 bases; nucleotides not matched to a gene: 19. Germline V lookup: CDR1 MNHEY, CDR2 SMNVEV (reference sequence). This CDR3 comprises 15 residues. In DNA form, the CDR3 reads TGTGCCAGCGGGAACCGGGACAGAAGCCCTTTGGGCCAGCATTTT. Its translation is CASGNRDRSPLGQHF.

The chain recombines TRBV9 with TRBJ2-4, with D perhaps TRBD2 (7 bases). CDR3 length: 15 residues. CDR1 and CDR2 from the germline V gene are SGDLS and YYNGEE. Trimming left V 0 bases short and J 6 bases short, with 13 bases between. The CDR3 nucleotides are TGTGCCAGCAGCGTAGCCCAGGGGAGGGGAAACATTCAGTACTTC. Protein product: CASSVAQGRGNIQYF.

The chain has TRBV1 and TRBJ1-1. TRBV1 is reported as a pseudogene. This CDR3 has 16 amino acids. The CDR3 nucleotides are TGCACCAGCAGCCAAGGGGTCCAGCGGGTACGCACTGAAGCTTTCTTT. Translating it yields CTSSQGVQRVRTEAFF.

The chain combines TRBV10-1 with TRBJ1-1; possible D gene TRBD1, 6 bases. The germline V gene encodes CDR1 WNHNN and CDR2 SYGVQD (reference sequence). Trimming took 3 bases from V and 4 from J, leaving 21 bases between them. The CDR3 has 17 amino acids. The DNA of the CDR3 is TGCGCCAGCAGTGATTCGGAGGTGGGGGCACGAAGCACTGAAGCTTTCTTT. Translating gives CASSDSEVGARSTEAFF.

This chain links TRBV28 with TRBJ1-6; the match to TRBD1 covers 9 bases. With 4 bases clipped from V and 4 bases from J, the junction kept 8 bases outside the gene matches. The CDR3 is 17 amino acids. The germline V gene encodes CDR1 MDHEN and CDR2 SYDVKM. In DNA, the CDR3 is TGTGCCAGCAGTTCCTGGACAGGGGATACTTATAATTCACCCCTCCACTTT. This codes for CASSSWTGDTYNSPLHF.